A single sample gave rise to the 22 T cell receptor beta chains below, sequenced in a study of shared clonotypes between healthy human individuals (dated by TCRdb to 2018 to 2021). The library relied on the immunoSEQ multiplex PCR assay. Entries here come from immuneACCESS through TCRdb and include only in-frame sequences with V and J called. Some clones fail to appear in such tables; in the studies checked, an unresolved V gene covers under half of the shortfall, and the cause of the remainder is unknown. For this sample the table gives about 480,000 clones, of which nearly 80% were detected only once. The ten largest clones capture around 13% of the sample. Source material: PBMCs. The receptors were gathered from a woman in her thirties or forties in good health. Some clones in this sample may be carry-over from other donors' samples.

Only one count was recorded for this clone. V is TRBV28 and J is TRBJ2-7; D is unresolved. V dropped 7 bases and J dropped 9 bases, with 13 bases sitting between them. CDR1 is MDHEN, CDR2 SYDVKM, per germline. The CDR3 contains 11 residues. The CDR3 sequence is CASNDQRGQYF. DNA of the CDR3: TGTGCCAGCAACGATCAGCGCGGGCAGTACTTC.

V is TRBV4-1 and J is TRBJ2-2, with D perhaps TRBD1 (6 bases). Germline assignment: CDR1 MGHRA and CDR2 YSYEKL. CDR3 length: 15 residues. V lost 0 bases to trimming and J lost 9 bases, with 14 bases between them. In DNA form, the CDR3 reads TGCGCCAGCAGCCAAGAGGGGCAGGGGTTCCGGGAGCTGTTTTTT. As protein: CASSQEGQGFRELFF.

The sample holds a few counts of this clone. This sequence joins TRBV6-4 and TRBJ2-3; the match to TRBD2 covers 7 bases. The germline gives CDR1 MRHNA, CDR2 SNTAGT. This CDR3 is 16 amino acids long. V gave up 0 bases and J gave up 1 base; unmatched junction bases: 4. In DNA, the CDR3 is TGTGCCAGCAGTGACTCTACGGGAGGTGGCACAGATACGCAGTATTTT. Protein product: CASSDSTGGGTDTQYF.

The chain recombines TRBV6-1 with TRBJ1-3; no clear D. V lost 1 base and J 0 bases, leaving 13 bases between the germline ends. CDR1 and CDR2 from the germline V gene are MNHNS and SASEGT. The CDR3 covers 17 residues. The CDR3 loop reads CASSEDRTADSGNTIYF. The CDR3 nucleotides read TGTGCCAGCAGTGAAGACCGGACGGCCGACTCTGGAAACACCATATATTTT.

This chain's CDR3 is CARPLRVDEQFF. The CDR3 DNA reads TGTGCCAGACCATTGCGAGTGGACGAGCAGTTCTTC. The V and J genes are TRBV6-4 and TRBJ2-1; D remains ambiguous. Trimming cost V 9 bases and J 10 bases, with 16 bases left between them. Germline V CDR1 and CDR2: MRHNA, SNTAGT. This CDR3 is built from 12 residues.

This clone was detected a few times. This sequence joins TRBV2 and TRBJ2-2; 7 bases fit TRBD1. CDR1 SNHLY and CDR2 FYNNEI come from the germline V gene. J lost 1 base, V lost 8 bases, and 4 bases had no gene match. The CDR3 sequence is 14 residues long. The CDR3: CASSRDRNTGELFF. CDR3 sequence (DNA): TGTGCCAGCTCCCGGGACAGGAACACCGGGGAGCTGTTTTTT.

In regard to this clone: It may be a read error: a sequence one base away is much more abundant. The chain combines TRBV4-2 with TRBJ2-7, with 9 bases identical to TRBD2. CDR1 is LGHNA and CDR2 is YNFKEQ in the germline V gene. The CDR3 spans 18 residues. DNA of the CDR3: TGTGCCAGCAGCAAAGAGTGGGCGGGAGGGCCTTTCGTACACGAGCAGTACTTC. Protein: CASSKEWAGGPFVHEQYF.

The CDR3 DNA is TGTGCCAGCAGTTTATCCTTGGGGGAAAAGGAGCAGTTCTTC. Its translation: CASSLSLGEKEQFF. The J gene is TRBJ2-1, the V gene TRBV28, with D perhaps assigned TRBD1 or TRBD2 (5 bases each). The CDR3 spans 14 residues. V was shortened by 1 base and J by 10 bases, with 14 bases between the two germline ends. Germline CDR1 reads MDHEN; CDR2 reads SYDVKM. The complete variable domain, with remaining parts taken from reference TRBV28 and TRBJ2-1, reads DVKVTQSSRYLVKRTGEKVFLECVQDMDHENMFWYRQDPGLGLRLIYFSYDVKMKEKGDIPEGYSVSREKKERFSLILESASTNQTSMYLCASSLSLGEKEQFFGPGTRLTVL.

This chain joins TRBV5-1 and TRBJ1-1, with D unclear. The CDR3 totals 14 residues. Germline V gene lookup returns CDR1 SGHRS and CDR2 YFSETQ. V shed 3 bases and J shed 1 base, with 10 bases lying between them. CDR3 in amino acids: CASSSPDGNTEAFF. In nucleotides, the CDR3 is TGCGCCAGCAGCTCCCCGGACGGGAACACTGAAGCTTTCTTT.

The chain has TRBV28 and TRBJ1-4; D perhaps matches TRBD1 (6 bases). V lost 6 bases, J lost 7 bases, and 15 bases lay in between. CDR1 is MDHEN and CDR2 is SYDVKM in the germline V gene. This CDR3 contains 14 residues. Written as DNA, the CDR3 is TGTGCCAGCAGGCCTGGACAGTCGAGTGAAAAACTGTTTTTT. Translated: CASRPGQSSEKLFF.

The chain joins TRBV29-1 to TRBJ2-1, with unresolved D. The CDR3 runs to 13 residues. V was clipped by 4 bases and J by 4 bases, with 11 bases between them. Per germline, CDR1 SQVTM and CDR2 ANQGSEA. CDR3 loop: CSVAGGRYNEQFF. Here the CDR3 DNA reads TGCAGCGTTGCGGGCGGAAGATACAATGAGCAGTTCTTC.

The CDR3 bases are TGTGCCAGCACCAACCCCGGGACATCCCTCCACTTT. It codes for CASTNPGTSLHF. V usage is TRBV6-5 and J usage is TRBJ1-6; possibly TRBD1 for D (6 bases). The CDR3 extends over 12 amino acids. The V gene's germline CDR1 is MNHEY and CDR2 SVGAGI. V was pared by 7 bases and J by 14 bases, with 15 bases between.

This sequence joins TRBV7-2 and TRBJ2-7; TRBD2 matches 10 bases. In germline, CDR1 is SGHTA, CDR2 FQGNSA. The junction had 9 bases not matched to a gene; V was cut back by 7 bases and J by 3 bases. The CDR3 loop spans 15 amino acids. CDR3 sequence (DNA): TGTGCCAGCAATCCGATAGCGGGAGGCGGCTACGAGCAGTACTTC. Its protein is CASNPIAGGGYEQYF. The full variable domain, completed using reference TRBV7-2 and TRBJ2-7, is GAGVSQSPSNKVTEKGKDVELRCDPISGHTALYWYRQSLGQGLEFLIYFQGNSAPDKSGLPSDRFSAERTGGSVSTLTIQRTQQEDSAVYLCASNPIAGGGYEQYFGPGTRLTVT.

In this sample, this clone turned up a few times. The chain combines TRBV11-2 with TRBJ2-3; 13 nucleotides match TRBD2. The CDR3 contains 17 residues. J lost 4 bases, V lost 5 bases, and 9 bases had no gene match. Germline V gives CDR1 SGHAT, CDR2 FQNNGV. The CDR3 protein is CASSRWTSGRGSDTQYF. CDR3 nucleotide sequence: TGTGCCAGCAGCAGATGGACTAGCGGGAGAGGGTCAGATACGCAGTATTTT.

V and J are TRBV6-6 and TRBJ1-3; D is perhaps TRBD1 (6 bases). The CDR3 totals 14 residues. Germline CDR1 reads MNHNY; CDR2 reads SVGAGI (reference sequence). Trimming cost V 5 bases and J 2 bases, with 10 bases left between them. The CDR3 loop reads CASSAKGAGNTIYF. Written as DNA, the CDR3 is TGTGCCAGCAGTGCGAAGGGGGCTGGAAACACCATATATTTT.

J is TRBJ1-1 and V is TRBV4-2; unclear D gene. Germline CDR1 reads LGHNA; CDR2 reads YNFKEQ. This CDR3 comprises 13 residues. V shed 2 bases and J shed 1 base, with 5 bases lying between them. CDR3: CASSQSGNTEAFF. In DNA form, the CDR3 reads TGTGCCAGCAGCCAATCCGGGAACACTGAAGCTTTCTTT.

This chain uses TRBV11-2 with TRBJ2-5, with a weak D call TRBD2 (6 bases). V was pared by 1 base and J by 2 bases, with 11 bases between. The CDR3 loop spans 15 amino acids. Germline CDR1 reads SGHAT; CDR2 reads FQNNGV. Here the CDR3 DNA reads TGTGCCAGCAGCTTAGTGGGAGGCCAACAAGAGACCCAGTACTTC. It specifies CASSLVGGQQETQYF.

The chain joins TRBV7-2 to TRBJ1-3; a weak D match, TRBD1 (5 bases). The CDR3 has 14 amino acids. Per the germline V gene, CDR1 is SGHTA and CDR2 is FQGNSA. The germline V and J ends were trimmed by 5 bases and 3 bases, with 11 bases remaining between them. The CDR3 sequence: CASSRGVRGNTIYF. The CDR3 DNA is TGTGCCAGCAGCCGAGGGGTACGTGGAAACACCATATATTTT.

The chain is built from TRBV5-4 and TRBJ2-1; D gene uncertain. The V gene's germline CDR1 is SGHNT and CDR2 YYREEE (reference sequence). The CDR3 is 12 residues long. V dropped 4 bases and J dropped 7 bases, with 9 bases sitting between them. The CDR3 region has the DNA TGTGCCAGCAGCGCCCCCGCGAATGAGCAGTTCTTC. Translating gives CASSAPANEQFF.

The CDR3 loop is CASSFAELAGVEQYF. The DNA of the CDR3 is TGTGCCAGCAGCTTTGCGGAACTAGCGGGAGTCGAGCAGTACTTC. V and J are TRBV12-1 and TRBJ2-7; the table's D call of TRBD2 was not tested on the DNA. TRBV12-1 is a known pseudogene. This CDR3 comprises 15 residues.

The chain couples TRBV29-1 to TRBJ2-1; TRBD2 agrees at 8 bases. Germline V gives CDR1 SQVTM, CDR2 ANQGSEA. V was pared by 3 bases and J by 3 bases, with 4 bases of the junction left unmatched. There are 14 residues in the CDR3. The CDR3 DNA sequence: TGCAGCGTTGATGTAGCGGGACTCTACAATGAGCAGTTCTTC. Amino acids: CSVDVAGLYNEQFF.

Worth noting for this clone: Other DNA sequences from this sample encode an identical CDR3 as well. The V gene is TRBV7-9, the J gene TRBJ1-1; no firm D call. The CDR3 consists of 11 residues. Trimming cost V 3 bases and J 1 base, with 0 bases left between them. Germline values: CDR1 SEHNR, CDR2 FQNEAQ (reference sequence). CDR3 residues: CASSLNTEAFF. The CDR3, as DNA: TGTGCCAGCAGCTTGAACACTGAAGCTTTCTTT.